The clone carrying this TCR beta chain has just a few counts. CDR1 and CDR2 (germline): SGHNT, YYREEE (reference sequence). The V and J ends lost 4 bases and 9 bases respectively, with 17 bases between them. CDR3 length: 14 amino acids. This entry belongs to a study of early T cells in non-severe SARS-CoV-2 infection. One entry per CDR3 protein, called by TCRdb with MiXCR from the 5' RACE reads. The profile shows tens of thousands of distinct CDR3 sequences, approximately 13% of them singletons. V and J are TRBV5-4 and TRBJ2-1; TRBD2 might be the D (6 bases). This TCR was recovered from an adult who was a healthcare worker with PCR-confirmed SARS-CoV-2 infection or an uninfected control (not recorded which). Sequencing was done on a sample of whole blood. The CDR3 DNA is TGTGCCAGCAGCCCCAAGTCCTTGGGAGGTGAGCAGTTCTTC. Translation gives CASSPKSLGGEQFF.